The 9 T cell receptor beta chains in this list originate from one sample, sequenced in a study of T cells in tuberculosis. Libraries were prepared by immunoSEQ multiplex PCR; TCRdb keeps only in-frame clonotypes and omits some of them. The sample lists 25,000 to 35,000 clones; about 91% were seen once. Time point here: new active TB diagnosis, blood taken before or within 7 days of starting treatment. Source: PBMCs, taken at tuberculosis diagnosis. These receptors all stem from an adult with tuberculosis.

This sequence joins TRBV11-3 and TRBJ1-6; no firm D call. Germline V gene data show CDR1 as SGHNT and CDR2 as YENEEA. This CDR3 region has 16 residues. V was pared by 3 bases and J by 15 bases, with 24 bases between. The CDR3: CASSFTGMRDLDHLHF. The CDR3 nucleotides are TGTGCCAGCAGCTTTACGGGGATGCGGGATCTAGATCACCTCCACTTT.

The chain has TRBV30 and TRBJ2-1, with no clear D. Germline V gives CDR1 GTSNPN, CDR2 SVGIG (reference sequence). Trimming stripped 5 bases from V and 4 bases from J, with 6 bases between. The CDR3 has 11 amino acids. The CDR3 DNA follows: TGTGCCTGGTCGTTTTACAATGAGCAGTTCTTC. Amino acid sequence: CAWSFYNEQFF.

The rearrangement links TRBV27 to TRBJ1-2; D unclear. This CDR3 contains 15 residues. Germline assignment: CDR1 MNHEY and CDR2 SMNVEV (reference sequence). Trimming pared 2 bases from V and 4 bases from J, leaving 14 bases between. CDR3 bases: TGTGCCAGCAGTTTAAGCAGGCCGGAAACCTATGGCTACACCTTC. Its translation is CASSLSRPETYGYTF.

The gene calls are TRBV21-1 and TRBJ2-7; the table calls TRBD1, which could not be checked here. TRBV21-1 is a known pseudogene. CDR3 length: 15 amino acids. The CDR3 sequence is CASSALGVERDEQYF. For the CDR3, the DNA is TGTGCCAGCAGCGCCCTAGGGGTTGAAAGGGACGAGCAGTACTTC.

The V gene is TRBV10-2, the J gene TRBJ1-2, with 8 bases that match TRBD1. Germline values: CDR1 WSHSY, CDR2 SAAADI. Trimming removed 6 bases from V and 4 bases from J; junction bases left unmatched: 10. This CDR3 has 15 residues. Written as DNA, the CDR3 is TGCGCCAGCAGGCCAAGTGACAGGGGTACCTATGGCTACACCTTC. Residues: CASRPSDRGTYGYTF.

The sample holds a few counts of this clone. The chain employs TRBV27 and TRBJ1-5; 7 bases map to TRBD1. Trimming took 6 bases from V and 0 from J; bases not matched to a gene: 8. Germline V gene lookup returns CDR1 MNHEY and CDR2 SMNVEV (reference sequence). The CDR3 runs to 16 residues. The CDR3 reads CASSQQGIISNQPQHF. The CDR3 nucleotides are TGTGCCAGCAGCCAACAGGGGATTATTAGCAATCAGCCCCAGCATTTT.

V gene TRBV7-9 combines with J gene TRBJ2-1, with 7 bases aligning to TRBD2. Per the germline V gene, CDR1 is SEHNR and CDR2 is FQNEAQ (reference sequence). Unmatched junction bases numbered 5, after V lost 3 bases and J lost 9 bases. This CDR3 has 13 amino acids. The chain's CDR3 is CASSFDWGGEQFF. CDR3 sequence (DNA): TGTGCCAGCAGCTTCGACTGGGGGGGTGAGCAGTTCTTC.

CDR3: CASSEGTGTYEQYF. In DNA form, the CDR3 reads TGTGCCAGCAGCGAGGGGACAGGGACCTACGAGCAGTACTTC. The V and J genes are TRBV7-2 and TRBJ2-7, with 9 bases fitting TRBD1. Germline CDR1 reads SGHTA; CDR2 reads FQGNSA. The J segment lost 2 bases and the V segment lost 5 bases, leaving 4 bases of the junction unmatched. This CDR3 is built from 14 residues.

CDR3 coding DNA: TGCGCCAGCAGCTTGGAGGAGGGGGCTGGCTACACCTTC. As protein: CASSLEEGAGYTF. The J gene is TRBJ1-2, the V gene TRBV5-1; 7 nucleotides align to TRBD1. CDR1 is SGHRS, CDR2 YFSETQ, per germline. V shed 0 bases and J 7 bases; nucleotides not matched to a gene: 3. The CDR3 loop spans 13 amino acids.